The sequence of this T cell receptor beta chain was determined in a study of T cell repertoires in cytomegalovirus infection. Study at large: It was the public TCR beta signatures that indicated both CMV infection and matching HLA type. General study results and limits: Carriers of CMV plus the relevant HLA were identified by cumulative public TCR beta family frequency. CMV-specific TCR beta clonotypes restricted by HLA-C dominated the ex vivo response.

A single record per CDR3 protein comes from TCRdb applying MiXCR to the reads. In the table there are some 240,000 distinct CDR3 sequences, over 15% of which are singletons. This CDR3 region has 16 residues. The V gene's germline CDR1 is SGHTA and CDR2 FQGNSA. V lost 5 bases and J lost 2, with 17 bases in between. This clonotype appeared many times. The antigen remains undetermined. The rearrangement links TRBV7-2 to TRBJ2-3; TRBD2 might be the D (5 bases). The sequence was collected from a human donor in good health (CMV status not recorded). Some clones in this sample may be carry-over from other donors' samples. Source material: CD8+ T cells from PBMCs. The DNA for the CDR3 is TGTGCCAGCAGCAGCCTCGGAGGTGCCTTCACAGATACGCAGTATTTT. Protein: CASSSLGGAFTDTQYF.